The following is a T cell receptor beta chain sequence with its context. The clone's antigen remains unknown. The sample holds no much larger clone one base away, and base qualities are not on file. The germline V gene (reference sequence) supplies CDR1 DFQATT and CDR2 SNEGSKA. V loses 6 bases at its end and J loses 2 bases; junction bases beyond the gene matches: 8. The CDR3 holds 17 amino acids from the cysteine to the phenylalanine. Solely the CDR3 DNA is kept, with 51 bases framed from the first base. This specimen comes from a study of T-cell reconstitution after alpha-beta-depleted transplantation in children (dated by TCRdb to the mid-2010s). As for the study more broadly: Using TCR repertoire profiling, the study quantitatively followed how T-cell immune reconstitution unfolded in children after TCRalphabeta/CD19-depleted allogeneic hematopoietic cell transplantation.

Read against the paper, the sample's treatment or condition label means: allogeneic hematopoietic cell transplantation with graft depleted of TCRalphabeta T cells and CD19 B cells. The children who served as transplant recipients had been given grafts of TCRalphabeta/CD19-depleted allogeneic hematopoietic cells. Overall study results and their limits: In some patients, high TCRbeta diversity at day 60 was attributed to recipient T cells and intrathymic progenitors that had survived conditioning. The frequencies of hyperexpanded clones fell over the following months, and after one year, T-cell counts and TCRbeta diversity were mostly attributed to newly produced T cells. The apparently early recovery of alphabetaT-cell counts about two months after transplant reportedly depended on only several hundred rapidly expanded clones that came from non-depleted graft cells.

Library preparation employed PCR. Sequencing was performed on an Illumina HiSeq 2500. Molecular barcoding was employed in the preparation of TCR libraries, with unique molecular identifiers being used to normalize TCRbeta repertoire quantification. TCRdb trimmed the raw reads at Q25, called clones with MiXCR and kept productive beta chains. Here each entry gathers all rows of one CDR3 protein and keeps the most common genes and DNA. Here the sample has about 980,000 distinct CDR3 sequences; 25% to 35% occur a single time. The top ten clonotypes cover about 28% of the sample. The V and J genes are TRBV20-1 and TRBJ2-6; TRBD1 fits 12 bases in the junction. The sequencing used PBMCs, mostly from graft donor cells, collected 360 days after TCRalphabeta/CD19-depleted stem cell transplant. This receptor was taken from a boy in the first two years of life who had a stem cell transplant for SCID, so the T cells may come from the graft donor. In nucleotide form, the sequence is TGCAGTGCCACCCCCGGGACAGGGGGCGCTGGGGCCAACGTCCTGACTTTC. Its protein is CSATPGTGGAGANVLTF.